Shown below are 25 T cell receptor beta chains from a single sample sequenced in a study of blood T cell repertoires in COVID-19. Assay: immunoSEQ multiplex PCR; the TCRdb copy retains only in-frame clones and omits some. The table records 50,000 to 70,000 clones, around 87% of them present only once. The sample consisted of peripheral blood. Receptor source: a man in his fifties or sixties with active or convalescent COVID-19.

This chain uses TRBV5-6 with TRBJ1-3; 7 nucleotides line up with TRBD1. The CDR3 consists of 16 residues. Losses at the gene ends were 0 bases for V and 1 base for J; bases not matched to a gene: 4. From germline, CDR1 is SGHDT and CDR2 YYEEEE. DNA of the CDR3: TGTGCCAGCAGCTTGGGACAGGGAAGGTCTGGAAACACCATATATTTT. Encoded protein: CASSLGQGRSGNTIYF.

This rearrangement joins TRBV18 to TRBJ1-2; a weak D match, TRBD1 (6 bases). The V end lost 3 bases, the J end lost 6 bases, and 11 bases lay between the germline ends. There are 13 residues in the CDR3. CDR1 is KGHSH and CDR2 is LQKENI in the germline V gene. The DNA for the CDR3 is TGTGCCAGCTCACCGGTGGCAGGGGATGGCTACACCTTC. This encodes CASSPVAGDGYTF.

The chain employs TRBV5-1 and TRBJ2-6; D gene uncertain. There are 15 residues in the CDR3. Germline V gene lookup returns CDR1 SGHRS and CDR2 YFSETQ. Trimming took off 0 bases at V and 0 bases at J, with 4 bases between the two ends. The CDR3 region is CASSLGHSGANVLTF. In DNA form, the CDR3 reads TGCGCCAGCAGCTTGGGGCACTCTGGGGCCAACGTCCTGACTTTC.

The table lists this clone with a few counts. CDR3 DNA sequence: TGTGCCAGCAGCTACGGAGACAGGACATCTTCGGACGGCTACACCTTC. Translating it yields CASSYGDRTSSDGYTF. The chain has TRBV7-2 and TRBJ1-2, with a weak D call TRBD1 (6 bases). This CDR3 has 16 residues. The germline CDR1 and CDR2 sequences are SGHTA and FQGNSA. Between the trimmed V and J ends, which lost 4 bases and 8 bases, there was a span of 23 bases.

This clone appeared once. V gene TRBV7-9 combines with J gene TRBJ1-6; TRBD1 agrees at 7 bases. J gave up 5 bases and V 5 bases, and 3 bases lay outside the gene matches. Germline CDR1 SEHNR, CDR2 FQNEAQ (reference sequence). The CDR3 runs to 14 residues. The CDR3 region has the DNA TGTGCCAGCAGCACGGGACAGAATAATTCACCCCTCCACTTT. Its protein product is CASSTGQNNSPLHF.

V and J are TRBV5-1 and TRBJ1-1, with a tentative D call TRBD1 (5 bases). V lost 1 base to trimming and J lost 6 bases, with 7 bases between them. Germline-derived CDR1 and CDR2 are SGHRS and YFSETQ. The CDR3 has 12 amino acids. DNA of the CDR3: TGCGCCAGCAGCTTGCCAGGGTCTGAAGCTTTCTTT. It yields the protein CASSLPGSEAFF.

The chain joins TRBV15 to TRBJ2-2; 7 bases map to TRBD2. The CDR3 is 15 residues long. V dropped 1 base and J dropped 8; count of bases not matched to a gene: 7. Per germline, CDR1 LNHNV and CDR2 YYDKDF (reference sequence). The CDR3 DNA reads TGTGCCACCAGCAGAGCCGGATGGGGAGGGGGGGAGCTGTTTTTT. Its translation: CATSRAGWGGGELFF.

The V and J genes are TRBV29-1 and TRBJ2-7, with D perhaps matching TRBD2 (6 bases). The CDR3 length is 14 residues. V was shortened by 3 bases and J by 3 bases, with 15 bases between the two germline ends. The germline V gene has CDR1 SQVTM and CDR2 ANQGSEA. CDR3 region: CSVESYMEGYEQYF. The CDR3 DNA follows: TGCAGCGTTGAGAGTTACATGGAGGGCTACGAGCAGTACTTC.

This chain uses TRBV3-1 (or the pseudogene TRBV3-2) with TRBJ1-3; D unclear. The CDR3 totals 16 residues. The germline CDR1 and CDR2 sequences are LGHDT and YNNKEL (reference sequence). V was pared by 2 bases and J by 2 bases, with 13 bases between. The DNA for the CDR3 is TGTGCCAGCAGCCAAATCGGGAGTCGCACTGGAAACACCATATATTTT. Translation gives CASSQIGSRTGNTIYF.

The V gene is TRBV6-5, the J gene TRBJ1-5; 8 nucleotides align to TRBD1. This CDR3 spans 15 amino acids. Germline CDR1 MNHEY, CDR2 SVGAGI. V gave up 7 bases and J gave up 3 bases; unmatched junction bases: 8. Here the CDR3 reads CASNTDRVVNQPQHF. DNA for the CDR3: TGTGCCAGCAACACGGACAGGGTGGTCAATCAGCCCCAGCATTTT.

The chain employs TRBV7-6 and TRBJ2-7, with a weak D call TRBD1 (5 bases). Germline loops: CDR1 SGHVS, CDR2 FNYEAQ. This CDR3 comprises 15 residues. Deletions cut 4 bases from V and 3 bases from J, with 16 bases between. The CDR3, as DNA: TGTGCCAGCAGCTCGATGCAGGGTCCCAACTACGAGCAGTACTTC. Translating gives CASSSMQGPNYEQYF.

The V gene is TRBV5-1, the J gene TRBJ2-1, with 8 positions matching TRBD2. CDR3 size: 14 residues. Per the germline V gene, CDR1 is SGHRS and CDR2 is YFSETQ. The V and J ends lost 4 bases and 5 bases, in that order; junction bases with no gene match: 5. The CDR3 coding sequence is TGCGCCAGCAGCCGGTGGACTAGCCACAATGAGCAGTTCTTC. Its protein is CASSRWTSHNEQFF. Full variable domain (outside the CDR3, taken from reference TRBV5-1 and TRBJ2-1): KAGVTQTPRYLIKTRGQQVTLSCSPISGHRSVSWYQQTPGQGLQFLFEYFSETQRNKGNFPGRFSGRQFSNSRSEMNVSTLELGDSALYLCASSRWTSHNEQFFGPGTRLTVL.

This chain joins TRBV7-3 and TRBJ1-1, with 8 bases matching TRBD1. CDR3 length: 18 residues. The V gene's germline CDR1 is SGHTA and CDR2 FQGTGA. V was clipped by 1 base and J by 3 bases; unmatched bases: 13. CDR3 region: CASSLNRDRRSTDTEAFF. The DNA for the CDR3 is TGTGCCAGCAGCTTAAATCGGGACAGGAGATCTACGGACACTGAAGCTTTCTTT.

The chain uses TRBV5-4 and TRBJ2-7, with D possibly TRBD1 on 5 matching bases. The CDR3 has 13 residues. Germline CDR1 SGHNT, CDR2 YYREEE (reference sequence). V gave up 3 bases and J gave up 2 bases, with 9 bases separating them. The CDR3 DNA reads TGTGCCAGCAGCTCAGGGATCACCTACGAGCAGTACTTC. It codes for CASSSGITYEQYF.

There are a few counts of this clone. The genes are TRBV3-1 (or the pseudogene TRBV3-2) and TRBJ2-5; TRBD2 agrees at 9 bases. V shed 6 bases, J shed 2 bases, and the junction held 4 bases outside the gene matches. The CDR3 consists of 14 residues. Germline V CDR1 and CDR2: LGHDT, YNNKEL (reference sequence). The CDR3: CASRRLAVQETQYF. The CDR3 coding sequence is TGTGCCAGCAGGCGACTAGCGGTACAAGAGACCCAGTACTTC.

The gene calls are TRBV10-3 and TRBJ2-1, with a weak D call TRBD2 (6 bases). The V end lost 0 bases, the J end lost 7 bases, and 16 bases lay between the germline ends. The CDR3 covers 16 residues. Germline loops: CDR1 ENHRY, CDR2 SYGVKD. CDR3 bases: TGTGCCATCAGTGAGTCGATCGGGGTCGCGGGAAATGAGCAGTTCTTC. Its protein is CAISESIGVAGNEQFF.

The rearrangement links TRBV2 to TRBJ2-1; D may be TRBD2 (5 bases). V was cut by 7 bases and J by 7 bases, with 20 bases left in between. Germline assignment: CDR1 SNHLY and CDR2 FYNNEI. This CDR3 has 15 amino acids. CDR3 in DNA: TGTGCCAGCAAGCAGCGGTTCTCACCCGGGAATGAGCAGTTCTTC. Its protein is CASKQRFSPGNEQFF.

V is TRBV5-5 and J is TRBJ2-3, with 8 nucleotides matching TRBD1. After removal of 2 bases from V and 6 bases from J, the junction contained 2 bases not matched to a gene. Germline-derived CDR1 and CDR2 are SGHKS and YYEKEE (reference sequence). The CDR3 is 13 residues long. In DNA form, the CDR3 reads TGTGCCAGCAGCTTCCGACAGGGGGATACGCAGTATTTT. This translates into CASSFRQGDTQYF.

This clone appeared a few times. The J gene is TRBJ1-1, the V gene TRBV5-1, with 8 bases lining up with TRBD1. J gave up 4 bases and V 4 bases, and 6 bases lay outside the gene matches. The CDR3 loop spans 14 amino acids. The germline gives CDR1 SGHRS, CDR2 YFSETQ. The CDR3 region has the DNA TGCGCCAGCAGCGCAATTACAGGGGGCACTGAAGCTTTCTTT. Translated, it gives CASSAITGGTEAFF. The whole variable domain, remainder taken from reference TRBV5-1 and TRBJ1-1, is KAGVTQTPRYLIKTRGQQVTLSCSPISGHRSVSWYQQTPGQGLQFLFEYFSETQRNKGNFPGRFSGRQFSNSRSEMNVSTLELGDSALYLCASSAITGGTEAFFGQGTRLTVV.

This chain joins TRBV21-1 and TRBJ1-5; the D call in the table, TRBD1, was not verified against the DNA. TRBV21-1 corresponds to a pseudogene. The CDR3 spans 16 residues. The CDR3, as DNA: TGTGCCAGCAGCAAAGAGGGCAGGGATGGCAATCAGCCCCAGCATTTT. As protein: CASSKEGRDGNQPQHF.

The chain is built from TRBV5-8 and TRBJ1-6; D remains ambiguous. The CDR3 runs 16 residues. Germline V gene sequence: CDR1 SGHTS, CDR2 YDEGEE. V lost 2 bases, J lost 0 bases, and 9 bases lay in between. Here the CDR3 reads CASSLAGSSYNSPLHF. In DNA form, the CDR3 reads TGTGCCAGCAGCTTAGCGGGAAGCTCCTATAATTCACCCCTCCACTTT.

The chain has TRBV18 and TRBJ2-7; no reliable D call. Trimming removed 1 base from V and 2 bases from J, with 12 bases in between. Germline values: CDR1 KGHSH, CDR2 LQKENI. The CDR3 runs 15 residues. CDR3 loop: CASSPLAKMTYEQYF. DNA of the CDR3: TGTGCCAGCTCACCACTTGCTAAAATGACCTACGAGCAGTACTTC.

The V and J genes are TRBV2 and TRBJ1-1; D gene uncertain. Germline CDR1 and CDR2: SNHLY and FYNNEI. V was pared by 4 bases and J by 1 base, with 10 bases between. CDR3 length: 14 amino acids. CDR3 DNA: TGTGCCAGCAGTGGGAGACGGCAGAACACTGAAGCTTTCTTT. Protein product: CASSGRRQNTEAFF.

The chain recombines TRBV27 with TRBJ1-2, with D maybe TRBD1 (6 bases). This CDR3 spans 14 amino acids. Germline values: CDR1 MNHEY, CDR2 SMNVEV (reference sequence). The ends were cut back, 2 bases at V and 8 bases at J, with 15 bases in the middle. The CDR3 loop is CASSLGTGSRGYTF. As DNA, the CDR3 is TGTGCCAGCAGTTTAGGAACAGGGTCACGGGGCTACACCTTC.

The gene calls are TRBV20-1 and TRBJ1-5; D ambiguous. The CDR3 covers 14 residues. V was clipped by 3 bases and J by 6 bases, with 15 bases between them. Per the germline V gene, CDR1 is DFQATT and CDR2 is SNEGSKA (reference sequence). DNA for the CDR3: TGCAGTGCTAGTCCTCTTTCGATCGGTCAGCCCCAGCATTTT. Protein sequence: CSASPLSIGQPQHF.